Below are 25 T cell receptor beta chains sequenced from a single sample in a study of blood T cell repertoires in COVID-19. The protocol was immunoSEQ multiplex PCR, while the TCRdb copy is restricted to in-frame clones and leaves out a portion. The table shows around 130,000 clones, with 84% occurring only once. Sequenced input: peripheral blood. Receptors were obtained from a man in his thirties or forties with COVID-19, enrolled during active disease.

This clone was detected once. The genes are TRBV7-2 and TRBJ2-3, with 8 bases matching TRBD1. Trimming cost V 5 bases and J 4 bases; bases outside gene matches: 5. This CDR3 is built from 14 residues. Germline V CDR1 and CDR2: SGHTA, FQGNSA. CDR3 amino acids: CASSPQGAADTQYF. The DNA for the CDR3 is TGTGCCAGCAGCCCTCAGGGGGCGGCAGATACGCAGTATTTT.

This chain joins TRBV9 and TRBJ2-7; D ambiguous. The germline V and J ends were trimmed by 4 bases and 3 bases, with 14 bases remaining between them. Per germline, CDR1 SGDLS and CDR2 YYNGEE. The CDR3 is 14 amino acids. The CDR3: CASSPRANDYEQYF. CDR3 nucleotide sequence: TGTGCCAGCAGCCCCCGCGCGAATGACTACGAGCAGTACTTC.

The rearrangement uses TRBV4-2 and TRBJ2-5, with 10 bases that match TRBD2. The CDR3 spans 15 residues. Trimming cost V 3 bases and J 4 bases; bases outside gene matches: 5. Germline assignment: CDR1 LGHNA and CDR2 YNFKEQ. The CDR3 region is CASSHQREGLETQYF. Written as DNA, the CDR3 is TGTGCCAGCAGCCACCAGCGGGAGGGCCTAGAGACCCAGTACTTC.

This clone was recorded once. The chain's CDR3 is CASSEAGLNDEQFF. The CDR3 DNA is TGCGCCAGCAGTGAGGCGGGACTCAACGATGAGCAGTTCTTC. J is TRBJ2-1 and V is TRBV10-1; the D gene is possibly TRBD2 (6 bases). Germline V gene lookup returns CDR1 WNHNN and CDR2 SYGVQD (reference sequence). Trimming removed 2 bases from V and 8 bases from J, with 13 bases in between. The CDR3 runs to 14 residues.

The rearrangement uses TRBV7-9 and TRBJ2-5, with 10 bases that match TRBD2. The CDR3 has 15 amino acids. The germline V gene encodes CDR1 SEHNR and CDR2 FQNEAQ (reference sequence). Losses at the gene ends were 6 bases for V and 7 bases for J; bases not matched to a gene: 11. The DNA of the CDR3 is TGTGCCAGCAGTCCTGCTAGCGGGAGCTCGGGGACCCAGTACTTC. Amino acids: CASSPASGSSGTQYF.

This rearrangement joins TRBV24-1 to TRBJ2-2, with unresolved D. The germline V and J ends were trimmed by 7 bases and 8 bases, with 13 bases remaining between them. CDR3 length equals 13 residues. Germline V gene sequence: CDR1 KGHDR, CDR2 SFDVKD. CDR3 region: CATRRGSAGELFF. CDR3 nucleotides: TGTGCCACCAGACGCGGTTCTGCGGGGGAGCTGTTTTTT.

This clone was counted between two and nine times. The chain links TRBV12-3 or TRBV12-4 to TRBJ1-1; D possibly corresponds to TRBD1 (6 bases). Trimming left V 6 bases short and J 6 bases short, with 14 bases between. The CDR3 is made up of 13 amino acids. The CDR3 coding sequence is TGTGCCAGCAGCCTTACAGGGTCGGCTGAAGCTTTCTTT. Translating it yields CASSLTGSAEAFF.

The J gene is TRBJ2-3, the V gene TRBV7-2; TRBD2 matches at 8 bases. CDR3 size: 17 residues. J lost 2 bases, V lost 5 bases, and 12 bases had no gene match. Germline lookup yields CDR1 SGHTA and CDR2 FQGNSA. CDR3 sequence reads: CASSRRAAGDFTDTQYF. CDR3 in DNA: TGTGCCAGCAGCCGCCGGGCAGCGGGAGACTTCACAGATACGCAGTATTTT.

This clone was seen a handful of times. The chain recombines TRBV9 with TRBJ2-1; D might be TRBD2 (6 bases). From germline, CDR1 is SGDLS and CDR2 YYNGEE. The CDR3 totals 16 residues. Deletions cut 0 bases from V and 0 bases from J, with 10 bases between. CDR3 DNA: TGTGCCAGCAGCGTAGAGGGACTGGGCTCCTACAATGAGCAGTTCTTC. It yields the protein CASSVEGLGSYNEQFF.

This chain joins TRBV28 and TRBJ1-2; D possibly corresponds to TRBD1 (6 bases). Germline V gene sequence: CDR1 MDHEN, CDR2 SYDVKM. V shed 6 bases and J shed 4 bases, with 12 bases lying between them. The CDR3 is made up of 13 amino acids. Written as DNA, the CDR3 is TGTGCCAGCAGCCTACAGGGCCTCTATGGCTACACCTTC. Residues: CASSLQGLYGYTF.

The V and J genes are TRBV5-1 and TRBJ1-2, with 7 bases aligning to TRBD1. Germline V lookup: CDR1 SGHRS, CDR2 YFSETQ. V lost 2 bases, J lost 2 bases, and 6 bases stayed unmatched. This CDR3 is built from 15 residues. The CDR3 DNA reads as TGCGCCAGCAGCTTCCGGACAGGACTCAACTATGGCTACACCTTC. This codes for CASSFRTGLNYGYTF. Together with reference TRBV5-1 and TRBJ1-2, the CDR3 gives the full variable domain: KAGVTQTPRYLIKTRGQQVTLSCSPISGHRSVSWYQQTPGQGLQFLFEYFSETQRNKGNFPGRFSGRQFSNSRSEMNVSTLELGDSALYLCASSFRTGLNYGYTFGSGTRLTVV.

This chain joins TRBV19 and TRBJ2-4; 7 bases agree with TRBD1. Germline V gene lookup returns CDR1 LNHDA and CDR2 SQIVND (reference sequence). V was pared by 4 bases and J by 0 bases, with 6 bases of the junction left unmatched. This CDR3 is 16 amino acids long. CDR3 DNA: TGTGCCAGTAGTAATCCGGGACAGCGAGCCAAAAACATTCAGTACTTC. This encodes CASSNPGQRAKNIQYF.

The rearrangement links TRBV2 to TRBJ2-1; 9 nucleotides align to TRBD1. This CDR3 has 14 amino acids. The V gene's germline CDR1 is SNHLY and CDR2 FYNNEI. Losses at the gene ends were 3 bases for V and 7 bases for J; bases not matched to a gene: 4. This CDR3 is CASSDSGQGNEQFF. The DNA for the CDR3 is TGTGCCAGCAGTGACTCGGGACAGGGAAATGAGCAGTTCTTC.

This rearrangement joins TRBV2 to TRBJ1-1; D gene unclear. The germline V gene encodes CDR1 SNHLY and CDR2 FYNNEI. The CDR3 is 14 residues long. V dropped 6 bases and J dropped 2 bases, with 13 bases sitting between them. CDR3 sequence: CASSLPEENTEAFF. In DNA form, the CDR3 reads TGTGCCAGCAGCCTTCCCGAGGAAAACACTGAAGCTTTCTTT.

In its sample, this clone was seen once. The chain recombines TRBV28 with TRBJ2-7; TRBD1 might be the D (5 bases). Germline CDR1 MDHEN, CDR2 SYDVKM. This CDR3 contains 12 residues. Trimming shortened V by 10 bases and J by 4 bases, and 14 bases separated the two germline ends. CDR3 sequence: CATTRVAYEQYF. The CDR3 nucleotides are TGTGCCACCACCAGGGTGGCTTACGAGCAGTACTTC. Drawing the rest from reference TRBV28 and TRBJ2-7, the complete variable domain is DVKVTQSSRYLVKRTGEKVFLECVQDMDHENMFWYRQDPGLGLRLIYFSYDVKMKEKGDIPEGYSVSREKKERFSLILESASTNQTSMYLCATTRVAYEQYFGPGTRLTVT.

The gene calls are TRBV5-1 and TRBJ2-7, with 7 positions matching TRBD2. This CDR3 has 17 amino acids. The junction had 13 bases not matched to a gene; V was cut back by 4 bases and J by 0 bases. From germline, CDR1 is SGHRS and CDR2 YFSETQ. The CDR3 loop is CASSPGGPRPISYEQYF. CDR3 bases: TGCGCCAGCAGCCCGGGGGGACCTCGCCCCATCTCCTACGAGCAGTACTTC.

The chain is built from TRBV2 and TRBJ1-5; tentatively, D is TRBD1 (6 bases). Per germline, CDR1 SNHLY and CDR2 FYNNEI. Trimming took 6 bases from V and 2 from J, leaving 14 bases between them. The CDR3 is 15 amino acids. CDR3 coding DNA: TGTGCCAGCAGCCAGGACAGAAATGGCAATCAGCCCCAGCATTTT. This codes for CASSQDRNGNQPQHF. Supplemented by reference TRBV2 and TRBJ1-5, the full variable domain reads EPEVTQTPSHQVTQMGQEVILRCVPISNHLYFYWYRQILGQKVEFLVSFYNNEISEKSEIFDDQFSVERPDGSNFTLKIRSTKLEDSAMYFCASSQDRNGNQPQHFGDGTRLSIL.

This sequence joins TRBV29-1 and TRBJ1-1; TRBD1 aligns across 9 bases. Looked up from germline, CDR1 is SQVTM and CDR2 is ANQGSEA. V was clipped by 7 bases and J by 3 bases; unmatched bases: 6. The CDR3 is 13 amino acids. The CDR3 protein is CSGQTGGHTEAFF. In DNA, the CDR3 is TGCAGCGGCCAGACAGGGGGACACACTGAAGCTTTCTTT.

The chain combines TRBV6-5 with TRBJ1-3; D gene ambiguous. CDR1 and CDR2 (germline): MNHEY, SVGAGI. There are 12 residues in the CDR3. Trimming cost V 5 bases and J 3 bases, with 5 bases left between them. CDR3 coding DNA: TGTGCCAGCAGTCCCCTTGGAAACACCATATATTTT. Encoded protein: CASSPLGNTIYF.

The CDR3: CASTQGATGNTIYF. The CDR3 DNA reads TGTGCCAGTACCCAGGGGGCGACTGGAAACACCATATATTTT. The genes are TRBV19 and TRBJ1-3, with 8 bases matching TRBD1. The CDR3 totals 14 residues. Germline V lookup: CDR1 LNHDA, CDR2 SQIVND (reference sequence). Losses at the gene ends were 7 bases for V and 2 bases for J; bases not matched to a gene: 4.

The V gene is TRBV14, the J gene TRBJ1-1; TRBD1 might be the D (6 bases). The V gene lost 0 bases and the J gene lost 1 base, with 6 bases spanning the gap. Per the germline V gene, CDR1 is SGHDN and CDR2 is FVKESK. The CDR3 runs to 14 residues. The DNA for the CDR3 is TGTGCCAGCAGCCAAGAACAGGGGAACACTGAAGCTTTCTTT. Translated, it gives CASSQEQGNTEAFF.

This chain links TRBV12-3 or TRBV12-4 with TRBJ1-1; possibly TRBD1 for D (5 bases). The CDR3 spans 13 residues. V lost 2 bases to trimming and J lost 9 bases, with 13 bases between them. The CDR3 loop reads CASSLFRGGKAFF. The CDR3 DNA sequence: TGTGCCAGCAGTTTATTTAGGGGAGGAAAAGCTTTCTTT.

The chain recombines TRBV30 with TRBJ2-7, with TRBD2 matching over 7 bases. The CDR3 has 14 residues. The V gene's germline CDR1 is GTSNPN and CDR2 SVGIG (reference sequence). The ends lost 2 bases at V and 7 bases at J; junction bases unmatched: 11. The CDR3 region is CAWSRDYLLWEQYF. DNA for the CDR3: TGTGCCTGGAGTCGGGACTACCTACTGTGGGAGCAGTACTTC.

This clone appeared a single time. The chain links TRBV11-2 to TRBJ2-7; D not certain. Germline V gene lookup returns CDR1 SGHAT and CDR2 FQNNGV. V was pared by 5 bases and J by 7 bases, with 9 bases between. The CDR3 covers 11 residues. CDR3 amino acids: CASSARGEQYF. The CDR3 DNA reads as TGTGCCAGCAGCGCGCGCGGAGAGCAGTACTTC.

This sequence joins TRBV3-1 (or the pseudogene TRBV3-2) and TRBJ1-1; weak D call: TRBD1 (5 bases). The germline V and J ends were trimmed by 0 bases and 8 bases, with 10 bases remaining between them. This CDR3 has 13 residues. Per germline, CDR1 LGHDT and CDR2 YNNKEL (reference sequence). The CDR3 coding sequence is TGTGCCAGCAGCCAAGAGGACATAGACGAAGCTTTCTTT. Amino acids: CASSQEDIDEAFF.